These 8 T cell receptor beta chains share one sample of origin, sequenced in a study of cytomegalovirus exposure and HLA in healthy donors. This PCR relied on a set of 60 Vbeta primers and 13 Jbeta primers. This table comes from immunoSEQ multiplex PCR, and its TCRdb copy is limited to in-frame clones, with some not included. The sample has over 150,000 clones, about 74% seen once. Material for sequencing was PBMCs. These TCRs come from a woman aged 40-49 years in good health and CMV-seronegative.

The J gene is TRBJ1-6, the V gene TRBV15; no definite D call. This CDR3 is 16 amino acids long. Germline lookup yields CDR1 LNHNV and CDR2 YYDKDF (reference sequence). V shed 0 bases and J shed 9 bases, with 15 bases lying between them. The CDR3 DNA reads TGTGCCACCAGCAGAGATATTTCGGAAAGCGGTTCACCCCTCCACTTT. It codes for CATSRDISESGSPLHF.

This clone was observed once. The chain carries TRBV7-8 and TRBJ1-1, with a weak D call TRBD1 (5 bases). Germline V gene data show CDR1 as SGHVS and CDR2 as FQNEAQ. Between the trimmed V and J ends, which lost 1 base and 0 bases, there was a span of 6 bases. The length of the CDR3 is 14 residues. The CDR3 loop is CASSLGQLNTEAFF. CDR3 in DNA: TGTGCCAGCAGCTTAGGACAGCTGAACACTGAAGCTTTCTTT.

This chain links TRBV28 with TRBJ1-1; 7 nucleotides agree with TRBD1. V shed 3 bases and J 5 bases; nucleotides not matched to a gene: 9. There are 15 residues in the CDR3. Per germline, CDR1 MDHEN and CDR2 SYDVKM. Here the CDR3 DNA reads TGTGCCAGCAGTTTTCAGGGGCTCAGGGGGACTGAAGCTTTCTTT. Translating it yields CASSFQGLRGTEAFF.

V and J are TRBV29-1 and TRBJ1-4; TRBD1 aligns across 9 bases. The length of the CDR3 is 11 residues. Germline loops: CDR1 SQVTM, CDR2 ANQGSEA. The trim removed 8 bases at V and 11 bases at J, leaving 6 bases unmatched. The CDR3 DNA reads as TGCAGCTACAGGGGGCCCATGAAACTGTTTTTT. It specifies CSYRGPMKLFF.

The J gene is TRBJ1-2, the V gene TRBV11-3; D perhaps matches TRBD1 (5 bases). V lost 3 bases and J lost 8, with 13 bases in between. Germline assignment: CDR1 SGHNT and CDR2 YENEEA. The CDR3 is 13 residues long. Written as DNA, the CDR3 is TGTGCCAGCAGCTTTGGTTGGGCAGGGGGCTACACCTTC. It yields the protein CASSFGWAGGYTF. Looking up the rest from reference TRBV11-3 and TRBJ1-2 gives the full variable domain: EAGVVQSPRYKIIEKKQPVAFWCNPISGHNTLYWYLQNLGQGPELLIRYENEEAVDDSQLPKDRFSAERLKGVDSTLKIQPAELGDSAVYLCASSFGWAGGYTFGSGTRLTVV.

This chain links TRBV6-5 with TRBJ1-6; D remains unclear. Germline CDR1 is MNHEY and CDR2 is SVGAGI. Trimming took 2 bases from V and 3 from J, leaving 5 bases between them. The CDR3 length is 14 residues. In nucleotides, the CDR3 is TGTGCCAGCAGTTACCGGTTCTATAATTCACCCCTCCACTTT. Protein product: CASSYRFYNSPLHF.

This clone is a singleton in its sample. The rearrangement joins TRBV7-9 to TRBJ2-7; weak D call: TRBD2 (7 bases). Trimming cost V 0 bases and J 6 bases, with 12 bases left between them. The CDR3 length is 14 residues. In germline, CDR1 is SEHNR, CDR2 FQNEAQ (reference sequence). The CDR3 region has the DNA TGTGCCAGCAGCTTAGCCGCGGGGGCGGGCGAGCAGTACTTC. Its protein product is CASSLAAGAGEQYF.

This chain links TRBV27 with TRBJ1-4; D may be TRBD1 (5 bases). The V end was cut by 6 bases, the J end by 10 bases, with 12 bases between. The CDR3 runs to 12 residues. Germline CDR1 MNHEY, CDR2 SMNVEV (reference sequence). CDR3 in DNA: TGTGCCAGCAGAACCCTAAGGGGAAAACTGTTTTTT. Translated: CASRTLRGKLFF.